This paragraph reports one T cell receptor beta chain. The specificity of this receptor is unknown. The record has no base qualities; no much larger clone is one base away. Sequences SNHLY (CDR1) and FYNNEI (CDR2) are obtained from the germline V gene. Trimmed from V: 5 bases; trimmed from J: 0 bases; junction bases lacking a gene match: 4. There are 17 amino acids in the CDR3, from cysteine to phenylalanine inclusive. Just the 51-base CDR3 DNA is kept, in frame starting at base 1. TCRbeta CDR3 regions were amplified from genomic DNA using the immunoSEQ Assay, a bias-controlled multiplex PCR. The authors' pipeline ran thus. Within the assay, amplification of reference gene primers was used to estimate how many nucleated cells each sample contained. To quantify the absolute abundance of each unique TCRbeta CDR3 rearrangement, sequence reads were collapsed and filtered. Productive Simpson clonality was computed per sample as the square root of Simpson's diversity index over productive rearrangements. This is the immuneACCESS table as TCRdb keeps it, with only in-frame sequences that have V and J called. A part of the clones is gone; compared with another copy, unresolved V genes explain less than half, and the rest is unexplained. V and J calls and clone size are given by that table; D and trimming were obtained from the DNA. This sample is represented by more than 450,000 clones; about 85% of them were singletons. Jointly, the top ten make up roughly 0.7% of the sample.

Enrolling through a virtual design, the prospective study's participants ranged in age from roughly 18 to 100 years and lived across roughly 23 United States geographic areas. Cohort assignment in the prospective study relied on participant-reported clinical history from a screening survey and a study questionnaire. ImmuneRACE Cohort 3 recovered participants were defined by two consecutive negative NP/OP PCR tests, healthcare professional clearance, or symptom resolution. In the prospective study, whole blood, serum and a nasopharyngeal or oropharyngeal swab were collected from each participant by mobile phlebotomists. Over an approximately 2-month period, participants in the prospective study had the option of providing additional blood draws and questionnaires. Prospective study blood samples were shipped either frozen or at room temperature before DNA extraction. The data derive from a study of blood T cell repertoires in COVID-19 (dated by TCRdb to 2019 to 2021). Some background on the complete study: Collaborator samples came from the United States, Italy and Spain and covered acute and convalescent phases of COVID-19. The material from the prospective study consisted of cDNA or gDNA derived from T cells, B-cell-depleted T cells, or PBMCs. The dataset comprised deeply sampled blood TCRbeta repertoires from subjects exposed to, actively infected with, or recovered from COVID-19. A freely available public database, intended as a resource for researchers studying the immune response to SARS-CoV-2, is where the repertoires were released. The samples were drawn from two sources: the first 160 participants of the ongoing ImmuneRACE study, and 950 to 1,500 subjects contributed by 6 global collaborators. Nearly every sample came with metadata listing a de-identified subject ID, COVID-19 status, age in years and sex. Where available, HLA class I and class II types were taken from metadata supplied by the sample provider and were not determined by assay-based typing. What the research found in general, with its limitations: The quantity of clinical and demographic metadata differed by source and by participant and was supplied without curation.

This receptor was identified in a woman under 30 who had recovered from COVID-19. The chain is encoded by TRBV2 joined to TRBJ2-2; 12 nucleotides in the junction match TRBD2. The sequenced material came from PBMCs or T cells enriched from blood (not recorded which). The nucleotide sequence is TGTGCCAGCAGTATGACTAGCGGGGGCACGAACACCGGGGAGCTGTTTTTT. Its protein product is CASSMTSGGTNTGELFF.